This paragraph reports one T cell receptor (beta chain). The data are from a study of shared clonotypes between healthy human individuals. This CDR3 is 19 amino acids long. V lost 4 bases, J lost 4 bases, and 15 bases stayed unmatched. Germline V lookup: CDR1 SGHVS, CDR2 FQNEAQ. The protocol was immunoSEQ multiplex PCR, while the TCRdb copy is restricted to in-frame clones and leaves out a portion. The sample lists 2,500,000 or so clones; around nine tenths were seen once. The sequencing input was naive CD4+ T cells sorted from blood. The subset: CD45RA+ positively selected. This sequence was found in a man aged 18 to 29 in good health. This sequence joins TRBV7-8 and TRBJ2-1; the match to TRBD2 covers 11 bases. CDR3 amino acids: CASSSPGGWTSGLYNEQFF. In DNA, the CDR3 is TGTGCCAGCAGCTCCCCAGGGGGTTGGACTAGCGGGTTATACAATGAGCAGTTCTTC.